One and the same sample provided the 25 T cell receptor beta chains below, sequenced in a study of cytomegalovirus exposure and HLA in healthy donors. The PCR had 60 Vbeta and 13 Jbeta primers. Data came from immunoSEQ multiplex PCR; TCRdb stores just in-frame clones and leaves some out. The data hold about 130,000 clones, with about four fifths observed a single time. Sequencing used PBMCs. These receptor sequences come from a middle-aged woman in good health and CMV-seronegative.

V usage is TRBV27 and J usage is TRBJ2-4; TRBD1 matches 7 bases. After removal of 5 bases from V and 0 bases from J, the junction contained 4 bases not matched to a gene. Germline CDR1 and CDR2: MNHEY and SMNVEV (reference sequence). The CDR3 is 15 amino acids. In DNA, the CDR3 is TGTGCCAGCAGTAAGACAGGGCTAGCCAAAAACATTCAGTACTTC. This sequence encodes CASSKTGLAKNIQYF.

The rearrangement uses TRBV10-3 and TRBJ1-1; 8 bases fit TRBD1. This CDR3 is 15 amino acids long. Germline CDR1 and CDR2: ENHRY and SYGVKD. V lost 7 bases, J lost 1 base, and 8 bases stayed unmatched. CDR3 in DNA: TGTGCCATCACCCAGGACAGGGCCTCGAACACTGAAGCTTTCTTT. It translates to CAITQDRASNTEAFF.

V and J are TRBV25-1 and TRBJ1-5; D gene uncertain. V lost 5 bases and J lost 2, with 4 bases in between. Germline CDR1 is MGHDK and CDR2 is SYGVNS. The CDR3 has 12 amino acids. DNA of the CDR3: TGTGCCAGCAGTTATGGCAATCAGCCCCAGCATTTT. Translating it yields CASSYGNQPQHF.

The CDR3 sequence: CASSSRDYVYEQYF. The CDR3 nucleotides read TGTGCCAGCAGCTCCCGGGACTACGTGTACGAGCAGTACTTC. V gene TRBV7-9 combines with J gene TRBJ2-7; 7 nucleotides match TRBD2. The CDR3 consists of 14 residues. Looked up from germline, CDR1 is SEHNR and CDR2 is FQNEAQ (reference sequence). Germline trimming cut 4 bases from V and 4 bases from J; bases unmatched to any gene: 7.

This clone came up a few times. V is TRBV6-1 and J is TRBJ1-5; TRBD1 matches at 7 bases. Germline lookup yields CDR1 MNHNS and CDR2 SASEGT. The V segment lost 5 bases and the J segment 0 bases; nucleotides outside the gene matches: 4. This CDR3 has 15 amino acids. The CDR3 DNA follows: TGTGCCAGCAGTTGGGACAGCCATAGCAATCAGCCCCAGCATTTT. Translation gives CASSWDSHSNQPQHF.

V is TRBV19 and J is TRBJ1-1, with D maybe TRBD1 (6 bases). CDR3 length: 14 residues. Germline CDR1 reads LNHDA; CDR2 reads SQIVND (reference sequence). Trimming cost V 1 base and J 5 bases, with 11 bases left between them. The CDR3 region has the DNA TGTGCCAGTAGTATAGGGGACAAGGGGACTGAAGCTTTCTTT. Protein: CASSIGDKGTEAFF.

The chain uses TRBV5-6 and TRBJ1-5; 7 bases agree with TRBD1. The length of the CDR3 is 17 residues. Trimming at V came to 4 bases and at J to 6 bases, leaving 16 bases not matched to a gene. The germline CDR1 and CDR2 sequences are SGHDT and YYEEEE. The CDR3 DNA reads TGTGCCAGCAGCCTATCCCCAGGACAGGTCCCGTCTCAGCCCCAGCATTTT. Translation: CASSLSPGQVPSQPQHF.

V is TRBV28 and J is TRBJ1-1; a possible D gene is TRBD1 (6 bases). The V and J ends lost 4 bases and 1 base respectively, with 10 bases between them. This CDR3 spans 14 amino acids. Looked up from germline, CDR1 is MDHEN and CDR2 is SYDVKM. CDR3 sequence reads: CASSSPGQNTEAFF. CDR3 bases: TGTGCCAGCAGTTCACCGGGACAGAACACTGAAGCTTTCTTT.

In this sample, this clone turned up a few times. The chain carries TRBV7-3 and TRBJ1-4; a possible D gene is TRBD1 (6 bases). Trimming left V 2 bases short and J 4 bases short, with 17 bases between. This CDR3 contains 17 residues. In germline, CDR1 is SGHTA, CDR2 FQGTGA. CDR3 region: CASSLDGPTGINEKLFF. CDR3 coding DNA: TGTGCCAGCAGCTTAGACGGTCCTACAGGGATTAATGAAAAACTGTTTTTT.

The V and J genes are TRBV5-1 and TRBJ1-2; possibly TRBD1 for D (6 bases). The V end was cut by 0 bases, the J end by 13 bases, with 25 bases between. The CDR3 loop spans 16 amino acids. Germline CDR1 reads SGHRS; CDR2 reads YFSETQ. CDR3 amino acids: CASSLALRQGRYVGTF. The CDR3 region has the DNA TGCGCCAGCAGCTTGGCATTACGCCAGGGGCGTTATGTCGGCACCTTC.

The gene calls are TRBV6-5 and TRBJ1-2; possible D gene TRBD1, 5 bases. Trimming cost V 4 bases and J 8 bases, with 23 bases left between them. The germline V gene has CDR1 MNHEY and CDR2 SVGAGI. The CDR3 runs to 16 residues. CDR3 sequence: CASSSTSRGRGLGYTF. The CDR3 DNA is TGTGCCAGCAGTTCTACTAGCCGGGGACGGGGATTAGGCTACACCTTC.

This clone was seen a single time. The rearrangement joins TRBV6-5 to TRBJ2-2; perhaps TRBD2 as D (6 bases). In germline, CDR1 is MNHEY, CDR2 SVGAGI. The CDR3 extends over 14 amino acids. V lost 0 bases, J lost 7 bases, and 9 bases lay in between. The CDR3 nucleotides are TGTGCCAGCAGTTACTCGAGGAGGGTCGGGGAGCTGTTTTTT. Residues: CASSYSRRVGELFF.

The chain uses TRBV19 and TRBJ2-1; 10 nucleotides align to TRBD1. Germline V gene lookup returns CDR1 LNHDA and CDR2 SQIVND (reference sequence). The CDR3 totals 18 residues. J lost 4 bases, V lost 3 bases, and 12 bases had no gene match. This CDR3 is CASSMTPSEGQGYNEQFF. CDR3 in DNA: TGTGCCAGTAGTATGACCCCGAGTGAGGGACAGGGGTACAATGAGCAGTTCTTC. The complete variable domain, with remaining parts taken from reference TRBV19 and TRBJ2-1, reads DGGITQSPKYLFRKEGQNVTLSCEQNLNHDAMYWYRQDPGQGLRLIYYSQIVNDFQKGDIAEGYSVSREKKESFPLTVTSAQKNPTAFYLCASSMTPSEGQGYNEQFFGPGTRLTVL.

The J gene is TRBJ2-2, the V gene TRBV7-6; TRBD1 is a possible D gene (6 bases). CDR3 length equals 17 residues. Germline V gives CDR1 SGHVS, CDR2 FNYEAQ. Trimming cost V 1 base and J 1 base, with 13 bases left between them. The CDR3 reads CASSLDNRELNTGELFF. The CDR3 DNA sequence: TGTGCCAGCAGCTTAGATAACAGGGAGCTGAACACCGGGGAGCTGTTTTTT. Variable domain in full (rest from reference TRBV7-6 and TRBJ2-2): GAGVSQSPRYKVTKRGQDVALRCDPISGHVSLYWYRQALGQGPEFLTYFNYEAQQDKSGLPNDRFSAERPEGSISTLTIQRTEQRDSAMYRCASSLDNRELNTGELFFGEGSRLTVL.

The gene calls are TRBV4-2 and TRBJ1-1, with D perhaps matching TRBD1 (6 bases). The V and J ends lost 1 base and 0 bases respectively, with 6 bases between them. This CDR3 has 14 residues. CDR1 and CDR2 from the germline V gene are LGHNA and YNFKEQ. CDR3 sequence reads: CASSQAGVNTEAFF. Here the CDR3 DNA reads TGTGCCAGCAGCCAAGCAGGGGTGAACACTGAAGCTTTCTTT.

This clone came up once. CDR3 residues: CASSQDEAGFYEQYF. The DNA for the CDR3 is TGTGCCAGCAGCCAAGATGAGGCAGGGTTCTACGAGCAGTACTTC. The V and J genes are TRBV4-2 and TRBJ2-7; TRBD1 might be the D (5 bases). Germline V gene lookup returns CDR1 LGHNA and CDR2 YNFKEQ. Trimming removed 0 bases at V and 3 bases at J, with 12 bases between. This CDR3 comprises 15 residues.

The chain links TRBV5-8 to TRBJ2-1; the D gene is possibly TRBD1 (5 bases). V was cut by 4 bases and J by 4 bases, with 15 bases left in between. The CDR3 spans 15 residues. Per germline, CDR1 SGHTS and CDR2 YDEGEE. The CDR3 DNA sequence: TGTGCCAGCAGCCTACTCCTCGACAGTTACAATGAGCAGTTCTTC. Its protein product is CASSLLLDSYNEQFF.

The genes are TRBV6-6 and TRBJ1-2, with 8 nucleotides matching TRBD1. The junction had 6 bases not matched to a gene; V was cut back by 4 bases and J by 8 bases. Germline V CDR1 and CDR2: MNHNY, SVGAGI (reference sequence). The CDR3 sequence is 13 residues long. CDR3 bases: TGTGCCAGCAGTTCCCAGGGGGCGGAGGGCTACACCTTC. Its translation: CASSSQGAEGYTF.

The CDR3 DNA reads as TGTGCCAGCAGCGATGGGGGGGGGTATATGGCCGAGCAGTACTTC. Its protein product is CASSDGGGYMAEQYF. The V call is TRBV9, the J call TRBJ2-7, with 7 bases that match TRBD2. After removal of 3 bases from V and 6 bases from J, the junction contained 12 bases not matched to a gene. Germline CDR1 SGDLS, CDR2 YYNGEE. This CDR3 comprises 15 residues. Looking up the rest from reference TRBV9 and TRBJ2-7 gives the full variable domain: DSGVTQTPKHLITATGQRVTLRCSPRSGDLSVYWYQQSLDQGLQFLIQYYNGEERAKGNILERFSAQQFPDLHSELNLSSLELGDSALYFCASSDGGGYMAEQYFGPGTRLTVT.

This clone is a singleton in its sample. This chain uses TRBV10-3 with TRBJ1-1; D gene unclear. The CDR3 has 12 residues. Germline loops: CDR1 ENHRY, CDR2 SYGVKD. V lost 2 bases to trimming and J lost 7 bases, with 8 bases between them. The CDR3 loop is CAISERAGEAFF. In DNA form, the CDR3 reads TGTGCCATCAGTGAGAGAGCAGGTGAAGCTTTCTTT.

The V and J genes are TRBV2 and TRBJ2-3; the match to TRBD2 covers 11 bases. Germline values: CDR1 SNHLY, CDR2 FYNNEI. The CDR3 totals 15 residues. Trimming removed 6 bases from V and 5 bases from J; junction bases left unmatched: 7. Here the CDR3 reads CASSVLAGEGDTQYF. The CDR3 region has the DNA TGTGCCAGCAGCGTACTAGCGGGGGAGGGAGATACGCAGTATTTT.

This clone was counted between two and nine times. The rearrangement uses TRBV7-2 and TRBJ1-6; 8 bases align to TRBD1. The junction had 4 bases not matched to a gene; V was cut back by 3 bases and J by 6 bases. This CDR3 has 15 amino acids. Germline CDR1 reads SGHTA; CDR2 reads FQGNSA. The CDR3 nucleotides are TGTGCCAGCAGCTTCAGGGGGCAGGGTAATTCACCCCTCCACTTT. Translating gives CASSFRGQGNSPLHF.

This clone was observed a few times. V usage is TRBV5-4 and J usage is TRBJ1-1; 9 nucleotides match TRBD1. The CDR3 runs 13 residues. Germline values: CDR1 SGHNT, CDR2 YYREEE (reference sequence). V was clipped by 6 bases and J by 2 bases; unmatched bases: 2. CDR3 DNA: TGTGCCAGCAAGGGACAGGGTAACACTGAAGCTTTCTTT. As protein: CASKGQGNTEAFF. The whole variable domain, remainder taken from reference TRBV5-4 and TRBJ1-1, is ETGVTQSPTHLIKTRGQQVTLRCSSQSGHNTVSWYQQALGQGPQFIFQYYREEENGRGNFPPRFSGLQFPNYSSELNVNALELDDSALYLCASKGQGNTEAFFGQGTRLTVV.

The gene calls are TRBV29-1 and TRBJ2-1; possibly TRBD1 for D (5 bases). Trimming took off 3 bases at V and 0 bases at J, with 12 bases between the two ends. Germline CDR1 reads SQVTM; CDR2 reads ANQGSEA. The CDR3 sequence is 15 residues long. The CDR3 loop reads CSVETAESSYNEQFF. For the CDR3, the DNA is TGCAGCGTTGAGACAGCCGAGAGCTCCTACAATGAGCAGTTCTTC.

V gene TRBV2 combines with J gene TRBJ1-1; TRBD1 aligns across 8 bases. There are 13 residues in the CDR3. After removal of 8 bases from V and 1 base from J, the junction contained 3 bases not matched to a gene. The germline CDR1 and CDR2 sequences are SNHLY and FYNNEI. The CDR3 DNA follows: TGTGCCAGCGAAGGACAGGGGAACACTGAAGCTTTCTTT. Translating gives CASEGQGNTEAFF.